This T cell receptor beta chain was found in a study of T cell responses to AZD1222 COVID-19 vaccine. Between the trimmed V and J ends, which lost 1 base and 3 bases, there was a span of 9 bases. CDR3 length: 15 amino acids. CDR1 is MGHRA, CDR2 YSYEKL, per germline. A note on this clone: Its target is not known.

Notes on the study in general: CD4 TCRs covered the whole spike, strongest at regions 160-218 and 743-854. Spike-specific TCR breadth and depth went up after people got two AZD1222 doses. Among those given AZD1222, only 6 or 7 were seropositive at baseline.

Repertoires were generated with immunoSEQ multiplex PCR, while TCRdb's copy carries only in-frame clones and drops some. Here the sample spans roughly 160,000 clones, approximately 90% being singletons. The receptor's source is an adult in good health. The J gene is TRBJ2-2, the V gene TRBV4-1; TRBD1 might be the D (5 bases). This sample comprised peripheral blood, obtained on day 0 of AZD1222 vaccination. The CDR3 coding sequence is TGCGCCAGCAGCCAAGGCTCGACAGACACCGGGGAGCTGTTTTTT. Amino acids: CASSQGSTDTGELFF.